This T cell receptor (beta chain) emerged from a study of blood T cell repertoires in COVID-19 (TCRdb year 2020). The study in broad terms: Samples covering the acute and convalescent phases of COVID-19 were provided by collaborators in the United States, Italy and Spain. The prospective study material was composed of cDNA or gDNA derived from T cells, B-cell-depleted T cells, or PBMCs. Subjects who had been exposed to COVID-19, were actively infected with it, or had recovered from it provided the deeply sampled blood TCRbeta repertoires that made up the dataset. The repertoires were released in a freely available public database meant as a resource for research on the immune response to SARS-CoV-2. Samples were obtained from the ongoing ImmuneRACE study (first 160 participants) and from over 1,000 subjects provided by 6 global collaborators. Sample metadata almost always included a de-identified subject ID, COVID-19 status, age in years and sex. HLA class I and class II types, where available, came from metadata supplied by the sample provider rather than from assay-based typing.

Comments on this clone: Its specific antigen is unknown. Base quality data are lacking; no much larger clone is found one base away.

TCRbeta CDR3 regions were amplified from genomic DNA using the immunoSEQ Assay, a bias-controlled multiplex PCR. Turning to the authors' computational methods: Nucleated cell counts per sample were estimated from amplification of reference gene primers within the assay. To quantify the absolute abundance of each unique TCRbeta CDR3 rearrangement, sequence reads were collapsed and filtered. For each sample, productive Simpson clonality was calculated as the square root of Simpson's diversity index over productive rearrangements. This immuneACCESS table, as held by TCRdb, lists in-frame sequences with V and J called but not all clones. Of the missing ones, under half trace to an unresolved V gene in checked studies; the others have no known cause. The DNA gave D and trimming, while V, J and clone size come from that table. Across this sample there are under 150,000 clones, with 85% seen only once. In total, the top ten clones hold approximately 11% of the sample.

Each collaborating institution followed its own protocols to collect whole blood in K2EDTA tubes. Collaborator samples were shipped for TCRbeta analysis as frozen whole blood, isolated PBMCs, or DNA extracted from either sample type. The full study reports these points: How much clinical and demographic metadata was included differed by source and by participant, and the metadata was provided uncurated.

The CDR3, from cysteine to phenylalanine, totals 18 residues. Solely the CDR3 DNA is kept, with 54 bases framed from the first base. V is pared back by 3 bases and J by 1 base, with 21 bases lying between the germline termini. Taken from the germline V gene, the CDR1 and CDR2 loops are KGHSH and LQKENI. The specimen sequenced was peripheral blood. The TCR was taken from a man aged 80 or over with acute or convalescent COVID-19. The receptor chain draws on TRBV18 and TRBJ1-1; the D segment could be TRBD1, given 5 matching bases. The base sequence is TGTGCCAGCTCACCGATCAGACAGCGTCCAGAGAAGAACACTGAAGCTTTCTTT. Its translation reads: CASSPIRQRPEKNTEAFF.